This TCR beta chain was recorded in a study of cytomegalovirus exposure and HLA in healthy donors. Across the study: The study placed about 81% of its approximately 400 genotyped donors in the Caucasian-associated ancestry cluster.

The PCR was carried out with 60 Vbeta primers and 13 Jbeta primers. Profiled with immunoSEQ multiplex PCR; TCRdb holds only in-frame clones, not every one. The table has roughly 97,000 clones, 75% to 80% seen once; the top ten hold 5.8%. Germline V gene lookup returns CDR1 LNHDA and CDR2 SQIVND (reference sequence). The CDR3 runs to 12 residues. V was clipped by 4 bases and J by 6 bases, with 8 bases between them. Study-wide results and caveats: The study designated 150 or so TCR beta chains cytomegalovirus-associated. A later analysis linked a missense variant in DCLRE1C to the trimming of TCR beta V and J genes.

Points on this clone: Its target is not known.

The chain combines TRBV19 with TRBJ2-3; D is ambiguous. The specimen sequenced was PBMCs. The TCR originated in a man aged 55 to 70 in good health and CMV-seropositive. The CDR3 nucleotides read TGTGCCAGTAGTACACTTAAGGATACGCAGTATTTT. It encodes CASSTLKDTQYF.